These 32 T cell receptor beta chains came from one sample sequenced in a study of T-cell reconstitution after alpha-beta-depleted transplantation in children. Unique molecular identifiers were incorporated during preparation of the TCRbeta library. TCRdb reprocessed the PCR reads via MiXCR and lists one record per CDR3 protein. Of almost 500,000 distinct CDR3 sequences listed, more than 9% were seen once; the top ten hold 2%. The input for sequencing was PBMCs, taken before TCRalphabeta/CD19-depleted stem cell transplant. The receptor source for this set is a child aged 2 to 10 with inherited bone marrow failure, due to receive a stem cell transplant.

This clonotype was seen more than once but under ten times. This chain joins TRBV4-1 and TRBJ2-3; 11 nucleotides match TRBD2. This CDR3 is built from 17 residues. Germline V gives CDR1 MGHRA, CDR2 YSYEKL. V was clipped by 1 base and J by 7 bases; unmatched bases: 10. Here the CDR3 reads CASSQVIAGGPSHTQYF. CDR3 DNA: TGCGCCAGCAGCCAAGTCATAGCGGGAGGGCCCTCGCATACGCAGTATTTT.

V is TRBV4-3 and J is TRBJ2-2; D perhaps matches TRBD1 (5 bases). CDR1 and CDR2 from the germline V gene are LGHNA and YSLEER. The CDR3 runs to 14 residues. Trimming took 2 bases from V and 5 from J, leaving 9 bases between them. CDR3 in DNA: TGCGCCAGCAGCCAATTTCAGGGAACCGGGGAGCTGTTTTTT. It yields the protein CASSQFQGTGELFF.

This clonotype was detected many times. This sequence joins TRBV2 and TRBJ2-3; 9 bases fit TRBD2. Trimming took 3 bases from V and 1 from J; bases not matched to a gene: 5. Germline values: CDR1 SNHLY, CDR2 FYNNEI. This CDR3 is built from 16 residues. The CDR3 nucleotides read TGTGCCAGCAGTGAGCCGCGGGAGGGCGGCACAGATACGCAGTATTTT. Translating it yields CASSEPREGGTDTQYF.

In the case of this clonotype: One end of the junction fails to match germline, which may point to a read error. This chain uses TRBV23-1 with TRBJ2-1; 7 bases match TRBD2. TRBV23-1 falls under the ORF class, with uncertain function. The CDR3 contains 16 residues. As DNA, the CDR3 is TGTGTCAGCAGTCAGGAGGGGCTAGCGGCTTACAATGAGCAGTTCTTC. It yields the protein CVSSQEGLAAYNEQFF.

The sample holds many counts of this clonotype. The CDR3 region is CSAPTGVGELFF. In nucleotides, the CDR3 is TGCAGTGCCCCGACAGGCGTCGGGGAGCTGTTTTTT. The V gene is TRBV20-1, the J gene TRBJ2-2, with D maybe TRBD1 (6 bases). Trimming removed 6 bases at V and 7 bases at J, with 12 bases between. Germline values: CDR1 DFQATT, CDR2 SNEGSKA (reference sequence). CDR3 length: 12 residues.

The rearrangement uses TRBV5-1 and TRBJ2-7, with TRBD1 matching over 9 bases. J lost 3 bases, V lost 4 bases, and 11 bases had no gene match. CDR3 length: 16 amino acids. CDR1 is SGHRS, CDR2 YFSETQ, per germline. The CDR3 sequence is CASSPGQGIISYEQYF. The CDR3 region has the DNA TGCGCCAGCAGCCCGGGACAGGGCATTATCAGCTACGAGCAGTACTTC.

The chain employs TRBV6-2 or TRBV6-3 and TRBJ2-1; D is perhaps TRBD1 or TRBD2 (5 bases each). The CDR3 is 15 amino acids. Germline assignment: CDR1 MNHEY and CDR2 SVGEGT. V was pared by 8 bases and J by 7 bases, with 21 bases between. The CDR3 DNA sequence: TGTGCCAGCGGCCCAATACAAAGGTGGGGGAATGAGCAGTTCTTC. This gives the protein CASGPIQRWGNEQFF.

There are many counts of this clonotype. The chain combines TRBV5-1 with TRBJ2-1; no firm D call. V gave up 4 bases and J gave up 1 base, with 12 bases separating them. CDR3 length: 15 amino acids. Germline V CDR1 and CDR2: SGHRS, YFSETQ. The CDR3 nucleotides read TGCGCCAGCAGCCCAAGTCGTAGTTCCTACAATGAGCAGTTCTTC. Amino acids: CASSPSRSSYNEQFF.

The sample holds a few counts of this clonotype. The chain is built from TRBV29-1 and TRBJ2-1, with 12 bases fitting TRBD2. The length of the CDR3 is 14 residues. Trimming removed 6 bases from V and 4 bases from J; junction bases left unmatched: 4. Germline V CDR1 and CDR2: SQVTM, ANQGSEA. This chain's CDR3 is CSVDLAGGYNEQFF. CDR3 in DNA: TGCAGCGTCGACCTAGCGGGAGGGTACAATGAGCAGTTCTTC.

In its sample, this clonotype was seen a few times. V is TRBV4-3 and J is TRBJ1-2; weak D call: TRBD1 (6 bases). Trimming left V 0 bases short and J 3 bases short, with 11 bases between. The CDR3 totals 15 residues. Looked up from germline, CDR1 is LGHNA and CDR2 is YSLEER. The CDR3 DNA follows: TGCGCCAGCAGCCAAGAGTGGGGGCAGGACTATGGCTACACCTTC. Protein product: CASSQEWGQDYGYTF.

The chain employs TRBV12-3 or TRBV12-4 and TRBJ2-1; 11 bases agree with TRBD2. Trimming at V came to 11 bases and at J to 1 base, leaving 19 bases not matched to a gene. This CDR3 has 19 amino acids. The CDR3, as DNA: TGTGCCCTCAGTTTAGTTCTATTTCTAGCGGGAGGTTCCTACAATGAGCAGTTCTTC. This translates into CALSLVLFLAGGSYNEQFF.

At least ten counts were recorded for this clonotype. CDR3 loop: CASSFWGLEADEQYF. The CDR3 DNA reads TGTGCCAGCAGCTTCTGGGGGCTAGAGGCGGATGAGCAGTACTTC. The chain combines TRBV5-5 with TRBJ2-7; tentatively, D is TRBD1 (6 bases). V shed 2 bases and J shed 7 bases, with 19 bases lying between them. Germline values: CDR1 SGHKS, CDR2 YYEKEE (reference sequence). CDR3 size: 15 residues.

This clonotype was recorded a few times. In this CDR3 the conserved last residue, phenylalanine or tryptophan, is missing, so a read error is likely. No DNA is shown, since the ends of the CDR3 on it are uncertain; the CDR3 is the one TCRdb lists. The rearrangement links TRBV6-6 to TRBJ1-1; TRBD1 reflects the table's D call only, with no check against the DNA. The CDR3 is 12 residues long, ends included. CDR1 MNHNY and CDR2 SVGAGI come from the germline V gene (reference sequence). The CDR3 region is CASSSSGLRDFV.

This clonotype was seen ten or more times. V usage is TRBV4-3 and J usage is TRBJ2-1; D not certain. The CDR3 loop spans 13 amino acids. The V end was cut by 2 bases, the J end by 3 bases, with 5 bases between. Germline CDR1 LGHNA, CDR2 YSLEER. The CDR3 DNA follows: TGCGCCAGCAGCCAAATGCGCTACAATGAGCAGTTCTTC. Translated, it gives CASSQMRYNEQFF.

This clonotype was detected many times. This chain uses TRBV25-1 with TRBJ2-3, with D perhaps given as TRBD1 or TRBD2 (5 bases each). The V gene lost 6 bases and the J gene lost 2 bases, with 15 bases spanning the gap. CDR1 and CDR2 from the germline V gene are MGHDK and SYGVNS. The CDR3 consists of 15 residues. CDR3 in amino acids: CASSRTGPPTDTQYF. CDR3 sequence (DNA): TGTGCCAGCAGCAGGACGGGACCCCCCACAGATACGCAGTATTTT. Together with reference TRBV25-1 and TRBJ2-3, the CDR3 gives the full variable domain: EADIYQTPRYLVIGTGKKITLECSQTMGHDKMYWYQQDPGMELHLIHYSYGVNSTEKGDLSSESTVSRIRTEHFPLTLESARPSHTSQYLCASSRTGPPTDTQYFGPGTRLTVL.

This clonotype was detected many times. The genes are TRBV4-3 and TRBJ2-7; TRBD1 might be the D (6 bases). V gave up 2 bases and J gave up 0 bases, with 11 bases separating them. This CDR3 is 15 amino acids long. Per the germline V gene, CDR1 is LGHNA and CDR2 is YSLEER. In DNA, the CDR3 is TGCGCCAGCAGCCAAAAAGGGGGAGACTCCTACGAGCAGTACTTC. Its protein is CASSQKGGDSYEQYF.

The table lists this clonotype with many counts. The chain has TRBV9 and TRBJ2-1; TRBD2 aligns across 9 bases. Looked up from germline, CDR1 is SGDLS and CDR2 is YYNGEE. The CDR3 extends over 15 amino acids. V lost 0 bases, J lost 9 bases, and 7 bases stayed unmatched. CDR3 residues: CASSVDQAGGGEQFF. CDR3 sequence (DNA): TGTGCCAGCAGCGTAGATCAAGCGGGAGGCGGTGAGCAGTTCTTC.

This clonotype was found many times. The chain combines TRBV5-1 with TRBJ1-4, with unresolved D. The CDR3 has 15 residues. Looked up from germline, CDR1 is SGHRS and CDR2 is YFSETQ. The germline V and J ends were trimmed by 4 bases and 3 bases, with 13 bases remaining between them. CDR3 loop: CASSLVGPPNEKLFF. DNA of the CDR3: TGCGCCAGCAGCCTGGTTGGGCCGCCTAATGAAAAACTGTTTTTT.

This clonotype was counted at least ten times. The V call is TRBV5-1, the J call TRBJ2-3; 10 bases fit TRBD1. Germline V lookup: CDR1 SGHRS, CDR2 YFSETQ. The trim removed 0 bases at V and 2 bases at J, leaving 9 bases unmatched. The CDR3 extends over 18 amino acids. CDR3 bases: TGCGCCAGCAGCTTGGCTCCTCCCGGGACAGGGGACACAGATACGCAGTATTTT. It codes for CASSLAPPGTGDTDTQYF.

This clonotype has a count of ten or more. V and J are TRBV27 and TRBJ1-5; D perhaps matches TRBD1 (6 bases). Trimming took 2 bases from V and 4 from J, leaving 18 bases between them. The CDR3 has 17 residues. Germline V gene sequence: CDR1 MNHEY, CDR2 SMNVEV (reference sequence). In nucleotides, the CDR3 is TGTGCCAGCAGTTTAAGGCAGGGGAGCGCCCTAAATCAGCCCCAGCATTTT. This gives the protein CASSLRQGSALNQPQHF.

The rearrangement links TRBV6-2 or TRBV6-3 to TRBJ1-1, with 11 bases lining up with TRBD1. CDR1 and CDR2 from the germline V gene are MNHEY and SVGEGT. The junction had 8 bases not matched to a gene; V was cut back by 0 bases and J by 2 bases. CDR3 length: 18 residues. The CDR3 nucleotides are TGTGCCAGCAGTTACTCCCTATCGGACAGGGGGCAAAACACTGAAGCTTTCTTT. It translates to CASSYSLSDRGQNTEAFF.

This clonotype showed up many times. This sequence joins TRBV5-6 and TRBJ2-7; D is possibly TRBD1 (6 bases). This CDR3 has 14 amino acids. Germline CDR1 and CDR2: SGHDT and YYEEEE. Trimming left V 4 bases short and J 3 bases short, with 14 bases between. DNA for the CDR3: TGTGCCAGCAGCCTACGGGACACCAACTACGAGCAGTACTTC. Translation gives CASSLRDTNYEQYF.

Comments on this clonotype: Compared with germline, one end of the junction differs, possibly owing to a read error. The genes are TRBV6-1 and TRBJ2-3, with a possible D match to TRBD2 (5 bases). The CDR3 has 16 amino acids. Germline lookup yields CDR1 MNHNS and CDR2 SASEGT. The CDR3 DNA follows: TGTGCCAGCAGTCCCCGTGGAGGCCCTAGCACAGATAAGCAGTATTTT. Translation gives CASSPRGGPSTDKQYF.

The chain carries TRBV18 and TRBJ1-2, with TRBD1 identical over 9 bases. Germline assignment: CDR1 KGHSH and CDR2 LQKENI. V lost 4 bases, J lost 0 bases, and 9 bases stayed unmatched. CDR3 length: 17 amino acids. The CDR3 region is CASSLLRDREANYGYTF. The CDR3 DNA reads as TGTGCCAGCTCACTCCTCCGGGACAGGGAAGCTAACTATGGCTACACCTTC. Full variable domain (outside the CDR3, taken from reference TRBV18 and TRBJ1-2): NAGVMQNPRHLVRRRGQEARLRCSPMKGHSHVYWYRQLPEEGLKFMVYLQKENIIDESGMPKERFSAEFPKEGPSILRIQQVVRGDSAAYFCASSLLRDREANYGYTFGSGTRLTVV.

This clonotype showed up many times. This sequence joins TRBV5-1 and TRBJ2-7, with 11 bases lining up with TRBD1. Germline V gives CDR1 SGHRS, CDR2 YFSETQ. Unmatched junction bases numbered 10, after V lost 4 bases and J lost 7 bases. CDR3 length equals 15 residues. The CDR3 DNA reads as TGCGCCAGCAGCCGGAGGACAGGGGGCTTGAGGGAGCAGTACTTC. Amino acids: CASSRRTGGLREQYF.

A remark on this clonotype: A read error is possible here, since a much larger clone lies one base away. CDR3 in amino acids: CATSRDTTDTGAFF. CDR3 nucleotide sequence: TGTGCCACCAGCAGAGATACGACAGACACTGGAGCTTTCTTT. V and J are TRBV15 and TRBJ1-1; a weak D match, TRBD1 (5 bases). Germline V gives CDR1 LNHNV, CDR2 YYDKDF (reference sequence). The CDR3 runs 14 residues.

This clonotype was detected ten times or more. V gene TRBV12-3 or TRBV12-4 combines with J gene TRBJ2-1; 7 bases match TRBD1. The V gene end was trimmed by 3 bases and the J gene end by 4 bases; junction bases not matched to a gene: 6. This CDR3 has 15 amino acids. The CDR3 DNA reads TGTGCCAGCAGTTTTTCAGGGACAGCGTACAATGAGCAGTTCTTC. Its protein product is CASSFSGTAYNEQFF.

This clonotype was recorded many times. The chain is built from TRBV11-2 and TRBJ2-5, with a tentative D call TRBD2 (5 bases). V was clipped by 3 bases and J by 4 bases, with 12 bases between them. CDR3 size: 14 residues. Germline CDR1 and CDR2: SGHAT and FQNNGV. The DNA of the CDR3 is TGTGCCAGCAGCTTGATCCCGGGGATAGAGACCCAGTACTTC. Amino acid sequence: CASSLIPGIETQYF.

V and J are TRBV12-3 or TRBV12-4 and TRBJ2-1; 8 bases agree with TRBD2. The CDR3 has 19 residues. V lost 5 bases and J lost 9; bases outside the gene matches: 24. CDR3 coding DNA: TGTGCCAGCAGTCCGACCAAGGCTATAGGACTAGCCCGGACAATTGAGCAGTTCTTC. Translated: CASSPTKAIGLARTIEQFF.

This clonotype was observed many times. Here the CDR3 DNA reads TGTGCCAGCAGCCGAGACAGGTACACTGAAGCTTTCTTT. The encoded protein is CASSRDRYTEAFF. The chain joins TRBV7-2 to TRBJ1-1; D is possibly TRBD1 (6 bases). V was pared by 5 bases and J by 3 bases, with 10 bases between. Germline V lookup: CDR1 SGHTA, CDR2 FQGNSA. CDR3 size: 13 residues.

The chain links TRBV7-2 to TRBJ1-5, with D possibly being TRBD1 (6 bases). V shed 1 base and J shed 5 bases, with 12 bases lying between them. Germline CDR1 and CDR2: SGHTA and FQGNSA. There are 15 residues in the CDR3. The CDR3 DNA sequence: TGTGCCAGCAGCTTAGGAAGGGGGACCTATCAGCCCCAGCATTTT. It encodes CASSLGRGTYQPQHF. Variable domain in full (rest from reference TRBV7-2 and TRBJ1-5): GAGVSQSPSNKVTEKGKDVELRCDPISGHTALYWYRQSLGQGLEFLIYFQGNSAPDKSGLPSDRFSAERTGGSVSTLTIQRTQQEDSAVYLCASSLGRGTYQPQHFGDGTRLSIL.

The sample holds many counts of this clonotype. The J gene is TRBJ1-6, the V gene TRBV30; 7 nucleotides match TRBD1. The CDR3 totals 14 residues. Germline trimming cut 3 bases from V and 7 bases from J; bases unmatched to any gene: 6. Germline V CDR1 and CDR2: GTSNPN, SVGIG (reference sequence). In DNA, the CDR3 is TGTGCCTGGAGCCTCCGGGACAGAAATTCACCCCTCCACTTT. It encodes CAWSLRDRNSPLHF. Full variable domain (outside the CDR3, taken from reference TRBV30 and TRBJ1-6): SQTIHQWPATLVQPVGSPLSLECTVEGTSNPNLYWYRQAAGRGLQLLFYSVGIGQISSEVPQNLSASRPQDRQFILSSKKLLLSDSGFYLCAWSLRDRNSPLHFGNGTRLTVT.